The source of this T cell receptor (beta chain) is a study of blood T cell repertoires in COVID-19. The overall study: Sites across the United States, Italy and Spain contributed samples from acute and convalescent COVID-19. T cells, B-cell-depleted T cells, or PBMCs supplied cDNA or gDNA.

Per the study methods: For nucleated cells, counts were estimated from reference gene primer amplification. Produced via immunoSEQ multiplex PCR; TCRdb's table is partial and in-frame only. That table furnishes V, J and clone size, whereas the DNA furnished D and trimming. The data contain about 270,000 clones, roughly nine tenths of them seen just once; the ten biggest clones take up over 2%. The sequenced sample was PBMCs or T cells enriched from blood (not recorded which). The clonotype originates from a woman in her late teens or twenties who had recovered from COVID-19.

DNA for the CDR3: TGTGCCAGTAGTGACAGGGGAATGACCGGGGAGCTGTTTTTT. It codes for CASSDRGMTGELFF. This chain links TRBV19 with TRBJ2-2, with TRBD1 matching 8 bases. The CDR3 covers 14 residues. V was clipped by 5 bases and J by 5 bases; unmatched bases: 4. Germline V gene data show CDR1 as LNHDA and CDR2 as SQIVND (reference sequence).